This TCR beta chain was identified during a study of neoadjuvant nivolumab and ipilimumab in lung cancer. Across the study: Patients got nivolumab 3 mg/kg on days 1, 15 and 29; combination added ipilimumab 1 mg/kg day 1. Study-wide results and caveats: Compared with tumor-adjacent uninvolved lung, resected tumors showed greater richness and clonality. Only two of four nivolumab-treated tumors gained richness and clonality by surgery. TCR clonality did not significantly correlate with pathologic tumor regression.

Profiled with immunoSEQ multiplex PCR; TCRdb holds only in-frame clones, not every one. The sample consists of several thousand clones, 91% of them appearing once. Remarks on this clone: What it binds is unknown.

The junction had 18 bases not matched to a gene; V was cut back by 4 bases and J by 7 bases. This CDR3 is 18 amino acids long. Germline V gene lookup returns CDR1 SGHRS and CDR2 YFSETQ. This clonotype was obtained from an adult with non-small cell lung cancer. Some clones in this sample may be carry-over from other donors' samples. Sequenced here: blood, sampled after neoadjuvant nivolumab, alone or with ipilimumab, at or shortly before surgery. This chain joins TRBV5-1 and TRBJ2-4; 9 bases match TRBD2. The CDR3 nucleotides read TGCGCCAGCAGCCGCCACGAGCGGGAGGCGGTTGGTAGGAACATTCAGTACTTC. Translating it yields CASSRHEREAVGRNIQYF.